Below, one T cell receptor (beta chain) is given with its context. PCR was performed a second time for about 6 to 11 cycles using a sample-barcoded 5' primer and a J-beta primer mix. The authors tagged each cDNA molecule using a template-switch adaptor with 12 random nucleotides. TCRdb processed the 5' RACE reads anew with MiXCR; each CDR3 protein has one entry. The sample shows around 1.5 million distinct CDR3 sequences, 42% of them seen only once. Trimming took 5 bases from V and 0 from J, leaving 9 bases between them. The CDR3 runs 14 residues. Germline V gene sequence: CDR1 SGHRS, CDR2 YFSETQ. This specimen comes from a study of blood T cells in healthy people across ages.

The TCR was taken from a woman between 18 and 30 years old in good health. The sequenced sample was blood. The rearrangement uses TRBV5-1 and TRBJ2-4; D not resolved. CDR3 protein: CASRRSVAKNIQYF. The CDR3 nucleotides are TGCGCCAGCAGGAGATCGGTAGCCAAAAACATTCAGTACTTC.